This T cell receptor (beta chain) is from a study of blood T cell repertoires in COVID-19. V trimming: 4 bases; J trimming: 7 bases; junction bases outside the gene matches: 16. There are 17 residues in the CDR3. Looked up from germline, CDR1 is SGHKS and CDR2 is YYEKEE (reference sequence). TCRdb's table, derived via immunoSEQ multiplex PCR, lists solely in-frame clones and lacks some. Found here are about 330,000 clones, roughly 90% of them singletons; the top ten hold around 20%. This clone was seen just once. The sample taken for sequencing was PBMCs or T cells enriched from blood (not recorded which). V and J are TRBV5-5 and TRBJ2-1; 8 positions agree with TRBD2. The source is a woman in her twenties or thirties who had recovered from COVID-19. The DNA for the CDR3 is TGTGCCAGCAGCCAACGGGAGCGGGAGTTTCAGCTAAATGAGCAGTTCTTC. It encodes CASSQREREFQLNEQFF.